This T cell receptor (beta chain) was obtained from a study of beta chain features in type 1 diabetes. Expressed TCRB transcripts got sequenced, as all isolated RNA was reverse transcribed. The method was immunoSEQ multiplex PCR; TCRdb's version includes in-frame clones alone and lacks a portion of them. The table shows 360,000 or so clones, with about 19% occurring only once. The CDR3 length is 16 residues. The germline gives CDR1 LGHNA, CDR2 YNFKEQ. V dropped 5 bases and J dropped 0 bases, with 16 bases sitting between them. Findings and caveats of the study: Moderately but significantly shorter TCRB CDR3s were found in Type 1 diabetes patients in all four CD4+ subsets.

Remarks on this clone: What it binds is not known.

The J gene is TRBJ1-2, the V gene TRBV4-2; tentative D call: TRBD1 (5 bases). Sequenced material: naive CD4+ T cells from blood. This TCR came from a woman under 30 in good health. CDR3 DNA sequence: TGTGCCAGCAGCAAAGGGGAGACACCGTCTAACTATGGCTACACCTTC. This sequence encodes CASSKGETPSNYGYTF.